This T cell receptor beta chain was sequenced in a study of patients and donors after allogeneic stem cell transplantation. TCRdb reanalysed the RT-PCR reads using MiXCR and keeps one entry per CDR3 protein. Counted here are 87,000 or so distinct CDR3 sequences, 4% to 5% occurring once; the ten biggest clones make up 2.6%. There are many counts of this clonotype. V was pared by 2 bases and J by 4 bases, with 2 bases of the junction left unmatched. The V gene's germline CDR1 is SGHRS and CDR2 YFSETQ. The CDR3 totals 15 residues. This chain joins TRBV5-1 and TRBJ2-5, with 13 bases aligning to TRBD2. The sequencing sample was made of blood, either unsorted or a sorted T cell fraction (not recorded which). This receptor was taken from a human donor who was either an allogeneic HSCT recipient or a stem cell or donor lymphocyte infusion donor (not recorded which). It is not recorded whose cells these are; they may come from a transplant donor. In DNA form, the CDR3 reads TGCGCCAGCAGCTTAGGACTAGCGGGAGCAGAGACCCAGTACTTC. This sequence encodes CASSLGLAGAETQYF.